The 29 T cell receptor beta chains below were found in one sample sequenced in a study of cytomegalovirus exposure and HLA in healthy donors. The study ran its PCR with 60 Vbeta and 13 Jbeta primers. Using immunoSEQ multiplex PCR, the repertoire was profiled, and TCRdb retains in-frame clones only, with some absent. The table lists 150,000 to 200,000 clones, 75% to 85% of them singletons. The sequenced material came from PBMCs. The receptor set was obtained from a woman aged 45-60 years in good health and CMV-seronegative.

The rearrangement links TRBV10-3 to TRBJ1-4; TRBD1 matches 12 bases. The V gene's germline CDR1 is ENHRY and CDR2 SYGVKD. The CDR3 length is 16 residues. After removal of 4 bases from V and 7 bases from J, the junction contained 7 bases not matched to a gene. The CDR3 coding sequence is TGTGCCATCAGTGGGGGACAGGGGGCTATGGGTGAAAAACTGTTTTTT. This translates into CAISGGQGAMGEKLFF.

The V and J genes are TRBV5-1 and TRBJ2-7; 10 nucleotides line up with TRBD1. Germline trimming cut 0 bases from V and 4 bases from J; bases unmatched to any gene: 4. The CDR3 is made up of 15 amino acids. CDR1 is SGHRS, CDR2 YFSETQ, per germline. DNA of the CDR3: TGCGCCAGCAGCTTGGCCGGGACAGGGGTATACGAGCAGTACTTC. Translation: CASSLAGTGVYEQYF.

The chain links TRBV7-9 to TRBJ2-5; 8 bases fit TRBD1. Trimming took 5 bases from V and 5 from J; bases not matched to a gene: 4. The CDR3 sequence is 13 residues long. Looked up from germline, CDR1 is SEHNR and CDR2 is FQNEAQ (reference sequence). In DNA form, the CDR3 reads TGTGCCAGCAGCCTACGACAGGGGGAGACCCAGTACTTC. Amino acids: CASSLRQGETQYF. Together with reference TRBV7-9 and TRBJ2-5, the CDR3 gives the full variable domain: DTGVSQNPRHKITKRGQNVTFRCDPISEHNRLYWYRQTLGQGPEFLTYFQNEAQLEKSRLLSDRFSAERPKGSFSTLEIQRTEQGDSAMYLCASSLRQGETQYFGPGTRLLVL.

This clone has only one observation. The gene calls are TRBV28 and TRBJ1-4, with D possibly TRBD1 on 5 matching bases. The CDR3 runs 13 residues. Trimming took off 3 bases at V and 8 bases at J, with 10 bases between the two ends. Germline lookup yields CDR1 MDHEN and CDR2 SYDVKM. This CDR3 is CASSLRGGEKLFF. The CDR3 DNA reads as TGTGCCAGCAGTTTGAGGGGAGGGGAAAAACTGTTTTTT.

The chain joins TRBV9 to TRBJ2-1; 7 bases are shared with TRBD1. V lost 1 base, J lost 5 bases, and 3 bases stayed unmatched. The CDR3 extends over 14 amino acids. Germline values: CDR1 SGDLS, CDR2 YYNGEE. The CDR3 sequence is CASSVRDSHNEQFF. In DNA, the CDR3 is TGTGCCAGCAGCGTAAGGGACAGCCACAATGAGCAGTTCTTC.

This chain uses TRBV28 with TRBJ1-2; D call uncertain. V was cut by 8 bases and J by 4 bases, with 20 bases left in between. The CDR3 runs 15 residues. CDR1 is MDHEN and CDR2 is SYDVKM in the germline V gene. CDR3 loop: CASLFPGRSGYGYTF. Written as DNA, the CDR3 is TGTGCCAGCCTCTTCCCCGGACGGAGCGGCTATGGCTACACCTTC.

The chain carries TRBV7-9 and TRBJ2-3; possibly TRBD1 for D (6 bases). With 5 bases removed from V and 6 bases from J, the gap between germline ends came to 15 bases. Per germline, CDR1 SEHNR and CDR2 FQNEAQ (reference sequence). This CDR3 comprises 14 residues. CDR3 residues: CASSPRQEYDTQYF. CDR3 DNA: TGTGCCAGCAGCCCTAGACAGGAATACGATACGCAGTATTTT.

The CDR3 region has the DNA TGTGCCAGCAGCTTAGCGCAGACGGGACAGCCCCAGCATTTT. Its protein product is CASSLAQTGQPQHF. The rearrangement uses TRBV7-6 and TRBJ1-5; no clear D gene. The germline V and J ends were trimmed by 0 bases and 7 bases, with 10 bases remaining between them. This CDR3 is 14 amino acids long. Germline loops: CDR1 SGHVS, CDR2 FNYEAQ.

This chain connects TRBV7-9 to TRBJ2-7; D is perhaps TRBD2 (6 bases). V lost 1 base, J lost 1 base, and 8 bases lay in between. CDR3 length: 14 amino acids. Germline V gene sequence: CDR1 SEHNR, CDR2 FQNEAQ (reference sequence). For the CDR3, the DNA is TGTGCCAGCAGCTTAGGGGGGGTGTCCTACGAGCAGTACTTC. It encodes CASSLGGVSYEQYF.

The V gene is TRBV11-1, the J gene TRBJ2-7, with 10 bases identical to TRBD2. Germline CDR1 reads SGHAT; CDR2 reads FQDESV (reference sequence). This CDR3 region has 15 residues. J gave up 3 bases and V 5 bases, and 7 bases lay outside the gene matches. The CDR3 region is CASSTPGLAYYEQYF. In DNA form, the CDR3 reads TGTGCCAGCAGCACTCCGGGACTAGCGTACTACGAGCAGTACTTC.

The chain uses TRBV11-3 and TRBJ2-3, with D perhaps matching TRBD2 (6 bases). Germline V gives CDR1 SGHNT, CDR2 YENEEA. There are 14 residues in the CDR3. Deletions cut 0 bases from V and 5 bases from J, with 9 bases between. The CDR3 region is CASSLDPSEDTQYF. CDR3 nucleotides: TGTGCCAGCAGCTTAGACCCTAGCGAAGATACGCAGTATTTT.

CDR3: CASSVATGALNTEAFF. The CDR3 DNA sequence: TGTGCCAGCAGCGTAGCTACAGGGGCGCTGAACACTGAAGCTTTCTTT. This chain joins TRBV9 and TRBJ1-1; TRBD1 agrees at 7 bases. This CDR3 is built from 16 residues. V lost 0 bases, J lost 0 bases, and 5 bases stayed unmatched. Germline-derived CDR1 and CDR2 are SGDLS and YYNGEE.

The rearrangement links TRBV5-6 to TRBJ2-3; TRBD2 aligns across 8 bases. V lost 4 bases to trimming and J lost 5 bases; unmatched junction nucleotides: 12. From germline, CDR1 is SGHDT and CDR2 YYEEEE. The CDR3 runs to 16 residues. The chain's CDR3 is CASSPYSGRAGDTQYF. CDR3 in DNA: TGTGCCAGCAGCCCGTATTCCGGGAGGGCCGGAGATACGCAGTATTTT.

The genes are TRBV7-6 and TRBJ1-2, with 7 bases matching TRBD1. CDR3 length: 15 residues. V gave up 6 bases and J gave up 0 bases; unmatched junction bases: 7. CDR1 is SGHVS, CDR2 FNYEAQ, per germline. For the CDR3, the DNA is TGTGCCAGCAGTCCCGGGACAGATCCTAACTATGGCTACACCTTC. Its protein is CASSPGTDPNYGYTF.

As regards this clone: This sample also contains other DNA sequences that code for the same CDR3. The V gene is TRBV19, the J gene TRBJ1-6; maybe TRBD1 (5 bases). Trimming stripped 3 bases from V and 6 bases from J, with 15 bases between. The CDR3 totals 16 residues. Germline V CDR1 and CDR2: LNHDA, SQIVND (reference sequence). DNA of the CDR3: TGTGCCAGTAGTATGCAGGGAGGGACTGGTAATTCACCCCTCCACTTT. Its translation is CASSMQGGTGNSPLHF.

The chain couples TRBV7-9 to TRBJ1-1; D perhaps matches TRBD1 (6 bases). The germline V gene has CDR1 SEHNR and CDR2 FQNEAQ (reference sequence). The V and J ends lost 3 bases and 6 bases respectively, with 14 bases between them. CDR3 size: 14 residues. CDR3 protein: CASSFFGDNSEAFF. Written as DNA, the CDR3 is TGTGCCAGCAGCTTTTTCGGGGACAACTCTGAAGCTTTCTTT.

Regarding this clone: A junction boundary mismatches the germline segment, possibly from a read error. The J gene is TRBJ1-2, the V gene TRBV4-1; possibly TRBD1 for D (6 bases). Germline CDR1 is MGHRA and CDR2 is YSYEKL. This CDR3 is built from 15 residues. For the CDR3, the DNA is TGTGCCAGCAGCCAAGATTTAGGGCAGGGGTATGGCTACACCTTC. Amino acid sequence: CASSQDLGQGYGYTF.

This clone was seen once. This sequence joins TRBV19 and TRBJ1-4; no firm D call. This CDR3 region has 12 residues. Trimming removed 5 bases at V and 8 bases at J, with 9 bases between. The germline V gene has CDR1 LNHDA and CDR2 SQIVND (reference sequence). The CDR3 spells CASSGPPEKLFF. CDR3 bases: TGTGCCAGTAGTGGGCCCCCGGAAAAACTGTTTTTT. Based on the CDR3 plus reference TRBV19 and TRBJ1-4, the full variable domain is DGGITQSPKYLFRKEGQNVTLSCEQNLNHDAMYWYRQDPGQGLRLIYYSQIVNDFQKGDIAEGYSVSREKKESFPLTVTSAQKNPTAFYLCASSGPPEKLFFGSGTQLSVL.

A few counts support this clone. The V call is TRBV28, the J call TRBJ2-5, with 11 bases matching TRBD1. The end of the DNA is better explained by TRBJ2-7, so the J call may be wrong. This CDR3 is 16 amino acids long. Germline V lookup: CDR1 MDHEN, CDR2 SYDVKM. CDR3 protein: CASKGPGGQGGFEQYF. CDR3 DNA: TGTGCCAGCAAAGGGCCTGGGGGACAGGGGGGGTTCGAGCAGTACTTC.

The chain employs TRBV19 and TRBJ1-1; D is perhaps TRBD1 (5 bases). With 3 bases removed from V and 0 bases from J, the gap between germline ends came to 14 bases. The CDR3 has 16 amino acids. Germline CDR1 LNHDA, CDR2 SQIVND (reference sequence). The CDR3 is CASSIPQGRLNTEAFF. The CDR3 DNA follows: TGTGCCAGTAGTATCCCCCAGGGCAGGCTGAACACTGAAGCTTTCTTT.

This CDR3 is CASSPASDGELFF. The CDR3 nucleotides read TGTGCCAGCAGCCCAGCTAGCGACGGGGAGCTGTTTTTT. The chain joins TRBV5-6 to TRBJ2-2, with D possibly being TRBD2 (6 bases). Trimming pared 4 bases from V and 7 bases from J, leaving 11 bases between. Germline V gene sequence: CDR1 SGHDT, CDR2 YYEEEE. The CDR3 runs 13 residues.

The J gene is TRBJ2-2, the V gene TRBV5-4; maybe TRBD2 (5 bases). The V gene lost 0 bases and the J gene lost 4 bases, with 19 bases spanning the gap. This CDR3 has 18 residues. CDR1 SGHNT and CDR2 YYREEE come from the germline V gene (reference sequence). The CDR3, as DNA: TGTGCCAGCAGCTTGGCCCCGGGGTCTAGGTATGGCACCGGGGAGCTGTTTTTT. It translates to CASSLAPGSRYGTGELFF.

V and J are TRBV5-1 and TRBJ1-3, with TRBD1 identical over 8 bases. There are 16 residues in the CDR3. V lost 0 bases to trimming and J lost 2 bases; unmatched junction nucleotides: 4. CDR1 and CDR2 from the germline V gene are SGHRS and YFSETQ. DNA of the CDR3: TGCGCCAGCAGCTTGGGACAGGGGCAACCTGGAAACACCATATATTTT. Its protein is CASSLGQGQPGNTIYF.

This chain uses TRBV4-1 with TRBJ1-3; D gene uncertain. CDR3 length: 16 amino acids. Trimming shortened V by 2 bases and J by 3 bases, and 14 bases separated the two germline ends. Germline-derived CDR1 and CDR2 are MGHRA and YSYEKL. CDR3 coding DNA: TGCGCCAGCAGCCAATTCGACTCCAGCCTTGGAAACACCATATATTTT. Translation gives CASSQFDSSLGNTIYF.

The chain couples TRBV4-3 to TRBJ2-1, with 8 bases identical to TRBD2. Germline-derived CDR1 and CDR2 are LGHNA and YSLEER. The J segment lost 2 bases and the V segment lost 0 bases, leaving 6 bases of the junction unmatched. CDR3 length equals 17 residues. The CDR3 here is CASSQDRSGGPYNEQFF. CDR3 nucleotide sequence: TGCGCCAGCAGCCAAGATAGGAGCGGGGGACCCTACAATGAGCAGTTCTTC.

CDR3 in amino acids: CASSQEPRGRFYEQYF. The CDR3 DNA reads as TGTGCCAGCAGCCAAGAACCCAGGGGAAGGTTCTACGAGCAGTACTTC. The rearrangement joins TRBV14 to TRBJ2-7; D is possibly TRBD1 (6 bases). CDR1 and CDR2 (germline): SGHDN, FVKESK. The CDR3 runs 16 residues. V gave up 0 bases and J gave up 3 bases, with 15 bases separating them.

The chain recombines TRBV19 with TRBJ2-1; D gene uncertain. Germline V gene lookup returns CDR1 LNHDA and CDR2 SQIVND (reference sequence). The CDR3 is 13 residues long. V was clipped by 10 bases and J by 0 bases, with 10 bases between them. The DNA for the CDR3 is TGTGCCACCTCTTTGAGCTCCTACAATGAGCAGTTCTTC. It encodes CATSLSSYNEQFF.

V is TRBV19 and J is TRBJ2-1; tentative D call: TRBD1 (5 bases). This CDR3 region has 15 residues. CDR1 and CDR2 from the germline V gene are LNHDA and SQIVND (reference sequence). V gave up 4 bases and J gave up 0 bases, with 10 bases separating them. The CDR3 protein is CASSSLQGSYNEQFF. CDR3 DNA sequence: TGTGCCAGTAGTAGTCTCCAGGGCTCCTACAATGAGCAGTTCTTC.

The chain couples TRBV21-1 to TRBJ1-1. TRBV21-1 has pseudogene status. This CDR3 has 13 amino acids. Here the CDR3 DNA reads TGTGCCAATGCCGGGAACACATGGACTGAAGCTTTCTTT. It codes for CANAGNTWTEAFF.